The following is a TCR beta chain sequence with its context. Original handling: Estimates of nucleated cell counts were drawn from the amplification of reference gene primers. Produced via immunoSEQ multiplex PCR; TCRdb's table is partial and in-frame only. V and J calls and clone size are given by that table; D and trimming were obtained from the DNA. The sample lists roughly 230,000 clones, around 82% seen once, with less than 5.5% in the top ten. The sample belongs to a study of blood T cell repertoires in COVID-19. Study in general: There were acute and convalescent COVID-19 samples, and they came from the United States, Italy and Spain. The analysed material was cDNA or gDNA that came from T cells, B-cell-depleted T cells, or PBMCs.

Trimming pared 5 bases from V and 4 bases from J, leaving 11 bases between. Germline CDR1 is SGHAT and CDR2 is FQNNGV. The CDR3 covers 14 residues. The sequenced material came from peripheral blood. The chain links TRBV11-2 to TRBJ2-2; tentatively, D is TRBD1 (5 bases). This sequence originates from a man aged 45 to 65 with active or convalescent COVID-19. The CDR3 DNA follows: TGTGCCAGCAGCCAGGGTTACGGCACCGGGGAGCTGTTTTTT. It translates to CASSQGYGTGELFF.